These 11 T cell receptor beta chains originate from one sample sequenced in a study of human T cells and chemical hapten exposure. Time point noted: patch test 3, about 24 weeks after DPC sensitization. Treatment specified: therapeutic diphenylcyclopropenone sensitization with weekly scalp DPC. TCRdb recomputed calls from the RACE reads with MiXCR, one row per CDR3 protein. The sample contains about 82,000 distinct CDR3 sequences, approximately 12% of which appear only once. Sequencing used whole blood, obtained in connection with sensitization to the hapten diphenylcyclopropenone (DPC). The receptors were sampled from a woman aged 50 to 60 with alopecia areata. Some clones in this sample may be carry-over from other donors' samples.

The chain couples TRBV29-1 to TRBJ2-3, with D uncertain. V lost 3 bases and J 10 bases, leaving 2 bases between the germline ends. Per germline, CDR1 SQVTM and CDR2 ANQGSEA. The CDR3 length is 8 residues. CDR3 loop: CSVEAQYF. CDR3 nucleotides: TGCAGCGTTGAGGCGCAGTATTTT.

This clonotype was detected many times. This chain's CDR3 is CASSTGQGTHEQYF. The DNA of the CDR3 is TGTGCCAGCAGTACGGGGCAGGGAACCCACGAGCAGTACTTC. V usage is TRBV6-2 or TRBV6-3 and J usage is TRBJ2-7; D might be TRBD1 or TRBD2, each matching 5 bases. Germline CDR1 and CDR2: MNHEY and SVGEGT. V was pared by 5 bases and J by 5 bases, with 16 bases between. CDR3 length: 14 residues.

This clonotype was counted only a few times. The CDR3, as DNA: TGTGCCAGCAGTTACTCGTGGCAGGGGAGTGAAAAACTGTTTTTT. Translated: CASSYSWQGSEKLFF. This sequence joins TRBV6-5 and TRBJ1-4, with a weak D call TRBD1 (6 bases). The V end was cut by 0 bases, the J end by 7 bases, with 12 bases between. Germline loops: CDR1 MNHEY, CDR2 SVGAGI. The CDR3 contains 15 residues.

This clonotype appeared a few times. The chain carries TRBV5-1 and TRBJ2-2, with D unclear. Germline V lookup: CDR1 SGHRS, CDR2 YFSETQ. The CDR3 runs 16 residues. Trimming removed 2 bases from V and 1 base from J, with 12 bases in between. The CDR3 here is CASSLSSGMNTGELFF. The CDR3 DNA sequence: TGCGCCAGCAGCTTATCTTCTGGAATGAACACCGGGGAGCTGTTTTTT.

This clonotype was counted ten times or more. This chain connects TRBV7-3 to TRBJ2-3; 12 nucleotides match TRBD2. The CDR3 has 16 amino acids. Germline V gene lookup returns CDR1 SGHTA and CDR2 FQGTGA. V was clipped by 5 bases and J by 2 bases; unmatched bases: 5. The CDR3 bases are TGTGCCAGCAGCCTCAGACTAGCGGGAGTCACAGATACGCAGTATTTT. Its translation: CASSLRLAGVTDTQYF.

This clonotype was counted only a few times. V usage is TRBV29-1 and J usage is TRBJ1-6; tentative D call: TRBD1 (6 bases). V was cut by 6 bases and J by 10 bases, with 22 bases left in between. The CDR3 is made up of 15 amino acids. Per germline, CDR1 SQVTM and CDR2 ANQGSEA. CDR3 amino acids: CSVKDRREGGSPLHF. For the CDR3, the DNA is TGCAGCGTCAAAGACAGGAGGGAGGGAGGATCACCCCTCCACTTT.

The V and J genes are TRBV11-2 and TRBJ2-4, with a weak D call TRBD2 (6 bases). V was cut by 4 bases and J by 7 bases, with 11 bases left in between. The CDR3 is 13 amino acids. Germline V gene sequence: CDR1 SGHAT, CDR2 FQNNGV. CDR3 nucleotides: TGTGCCAGCAGCTCTGGACGGGGGAACATTCAGTACTTC. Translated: CASSSGRGNIQYF.

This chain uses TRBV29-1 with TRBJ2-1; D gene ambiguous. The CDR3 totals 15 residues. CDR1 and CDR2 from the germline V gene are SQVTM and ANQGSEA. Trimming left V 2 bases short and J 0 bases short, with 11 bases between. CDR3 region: CSVERRPSSYNEQFF. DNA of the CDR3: TGCAGCGTTGAACGACGGCCTTCCTCCTACAATGAGCAGTTCTTC.

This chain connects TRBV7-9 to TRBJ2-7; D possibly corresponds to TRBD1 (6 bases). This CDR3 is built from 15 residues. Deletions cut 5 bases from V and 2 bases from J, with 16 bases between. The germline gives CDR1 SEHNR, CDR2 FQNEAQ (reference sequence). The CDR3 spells CASSRPSTGTYEQYF. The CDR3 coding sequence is TGTGCCAGCAGCCGACCTTCTACAGGGACCTACGAGCAGTACTTC.

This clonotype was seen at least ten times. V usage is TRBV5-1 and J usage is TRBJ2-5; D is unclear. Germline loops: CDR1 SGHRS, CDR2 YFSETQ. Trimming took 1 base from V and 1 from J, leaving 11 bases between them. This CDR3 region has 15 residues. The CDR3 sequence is CASSLRRRIQETQYF. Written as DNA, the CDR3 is TGCGCCAGCAGCTTGAGGCGACGGATCCAAGAGACCCAGTACTTC.

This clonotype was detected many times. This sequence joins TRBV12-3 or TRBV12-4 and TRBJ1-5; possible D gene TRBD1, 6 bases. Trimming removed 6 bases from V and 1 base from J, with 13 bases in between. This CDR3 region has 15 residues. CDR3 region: CASSPQGQSNQPQHF. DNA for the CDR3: TGTGCCAGCAGCCCACAGGGTCAAAGCAATCAGCCCCAGCATTTT.